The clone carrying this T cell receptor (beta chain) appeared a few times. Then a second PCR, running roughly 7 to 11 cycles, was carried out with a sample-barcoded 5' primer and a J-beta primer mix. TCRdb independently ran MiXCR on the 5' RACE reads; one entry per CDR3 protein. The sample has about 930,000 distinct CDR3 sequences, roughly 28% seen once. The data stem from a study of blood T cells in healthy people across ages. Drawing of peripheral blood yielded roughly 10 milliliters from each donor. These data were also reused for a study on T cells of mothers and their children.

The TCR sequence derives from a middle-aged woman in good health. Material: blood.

The CDR3 region has the DNA TGCGCCAGCAGTCCCGGGACAGGGGAAGAGAACACTGAAGCTTTCTTT. Protein sequence: CASSPGTGEENTEAFF. The V and J genes are TRBV5-1 and TRBJ1-1; 10 bases agree with TRBD1. The V and J ends lost 5 bases and 1 base, in that order; junction bases with no gene match: 8. CDR3 length: 16 residues. From germline, CDR1 is SGHRS and CDR2 YFSETQ.